These 13 T cell receptor beta chains share one sample of origin, sequenced in a study of blood T cell repertoires in COVID-19. Clones were read by immunoSEQ multiplex PCR, and TCRdb kept only the in-frame ones, dropping some. The sample has about 140,000 clones, around nine tenths seen once. Material: peripheral blood. The receptors here all came from a man aged 55-75 years with active or convalescent COVID-19.

The chain is built from TRBV6-6 and TRBJ1-6, with 9 bases matching TRBD1. Germline V gene data show CDR1 as MNHNY and CDR2 as SVGAGI (reference sequence). V shed 0 bases, J shed 9 bases, and the junction held 0 bases outside the gene matches. This CDR3 has 14 amino acids. CDR3 in DNA: TGTGCCAGCAGTTACTCGACAGGGGGTTCACCCCTCCACTTT. Encoded protein: CASSYSTGGSPLHF.

The chain employs TRBV6-5 and TRBJ2-5; TRBD2 agrees at 12 bases. This CDR3 is built from 15 residues. J lost 2 bases, V lost 10 bases, and 8 bases had no gene match. Germline CDR1 reads MNHEY; CDR2 reads SVGAGI. The CDR3 coding sequence is TGTGCCACCAAGAGGACTAGCGGGGCACAAGAGACCCAGTACTTC. Translated, it gives CATKRTSGAQETQYF.

V usage is TRBV28 and J usage is TRBJ1-5; D is unresolved. The CDR3 loop spans 15 amino acids. V was trimmed by 6 bases and J by 0 bases, leaving 12 bases between them. CDR1 is MDHEN, CDR2 SYDVKM, per germline. The CDR3 DNA reads TGTGCCAGCAGCCTCAACCGGTATAGCAATCAGCCCCAGCATTTT. Amino acid sequence: CASSLNRYSNQPQHF.

The J gene is TRBJ1-1, the V gene TRBV30; tentative D call: TRBD1 (5 bases). The CDR3 loop spans 13 amino acids. Per germline, CDR1 GTSNPN and CDR2 SVGIG (reference sequence). The ends were cut back, 0 bases at V and 11 bases at J, with 16 bases in the middle. The CDR3 DNA sequence: TGTGCCTGGAGTGTACGGTCGGGGGGGGACGCTTTCTTT. It is translated as CAWSVRSGGDAFF.

The genes are TRBV7-9 and TRBJ2-3; D call uncertain. Germline values: CDR1 SEHNR, CDR2 FQNEAQ (reference sequence). The CDR3 is 14 residues long. V shed 7 bases and J shed 2 bases, with 13 bases lying between them. CDR3 coding DNA: TGTGCCAGCACCCCTACAGTATTCACAGATACGCAGTATTTT. Translated: CASTPTVFTDTQYF.

The chain recombines TRBV5-1 with TRBJ2-1; D might be TRBD2 (6 bases). The CDR3 has 16 residues. Trimming cost V 3 bases and J 3 bases, with 16 bases left between them. Germline V CDR1 and CDR2: SGHRS, YFSETQ. In nucleotides, the CDR3 is TGCGCCAGCAGCTCCTTAGCGGAGAGCCTCTACAATGAGCAGTTCTTC. This gives the protein CASSSLAESLYNEQFF.

The CDR3 DNA reads as TGCAGCGTTTGGACAGGGGGCAGTCAGCCCCAGCATTTT. This translates into CSVWTGGSQPQHF. This chain joins TRBV29-1 and TRBJ1-5, with 11 positions matching TRBD1. The CDR3 is made up of 13 amino acids. The V gene's germline CDR1 is SQVTM and CDR2 ANQGSEA. The trim removed 5 bases at V and 6 bases at J, leaving 3 bases unmatched. Full variable domain (remainder filled in from reference TRBV29-1 and TRBJ1-5): SAVISQKPSRDICQRGTSLTIQCQVDSQVTMMFWYRQQPGQSLTLIATANQGSEATYESGFVIDKFPISRPNLTFSTLTVSNMSPEDSSIYLCSVWTGGSQPQHFGDGTRLSIL.

The chain has TRBV28 and TRBJ2-5; possible D gene TRBD1, 5 bases. Per the germline V gene, CDR1 is MDHEN and CDR2 is SYDVKM. The CDR3 sequence is 14 residues long. Trimming left V 8 bases short and J 0 bases short, with 13 bases between. As DNA, the CDR3 is TGTGCCAGCGGCCCGACAGCAAACCAAGAGACCCAGTACTTC. Translation: CASGPTANQETQYF.

The chain has TRBV5-1 and TRBJ2-7; 7 bases agree with TRBD1. The CDR3 is made up of 14 amino acids. The germline V gene has CDR1 SGHRS and CDR2 YFSETQ. V lost 2 bases to trimming and J lost 2 bases; unmatched junction nucleotides: 4. The CDR3 loop reads CASSFETGPYEQYF. For the CDR3, the DNA is TGCGCCAGCAGCTTTGAGACAGGGCCCTACGAGCAGTACTTC.

The chain has TRBV7-9 and TRBJ2-3; TRBD2 matches at 10 bases. V shed 4 bases and J 5 bases; nucleotides not matched to a gene: 9. Germline CDR1 and CDR2: SEHNR and FQNEAQ (reference sequence). The CDR3 totals 16 residues. This chain's CDR3 is CASSSYSGRRKDTQYF. The CDR3 DNA reads TGTGCCAGCAGCTCCTATAGCGGGAGGAGGAAAGATACGCAGTATTTT.

V and J are TRBV28 and TRBJ2-2; D gene unclear. This CDR3 has 13 amino acids. V lost 8 bases, J lost 1 base, and 8 bases lay in between. Germline lookup yields CDR1 MDHEN and CDR2 SYDVKM. CDR3 protein: CASYAVNTGELFF. CDR3 DNA sequence: TGTGCCAGCTATGCGGTGAACACCGGGGAGCTGTTTTTT.

The chain recombines TRBV4-2 with TRBJ2-7; tentative D call: TRBD2 (6 bases). Trimming took off 0 bases at V and 7 bases at J, with 16 bases between the two ends. Per germline, CDR1 LGHNA and CDR2 YNFKEQ. CDR3 length: 15 amino acids. In DNA, the CDR3 is TGTGCCAGCAGCCAAGAGGCGGGAACAGTCCGAGAGCAGTACTTC. Translating gives CASSQEAGTVREQYF.

The V call is TRBV6-5, the J call TRBJ1-2; D is possibly TRBD1 (6 bases). Germline-derived CDR1 and CDR2 are MNHEY and SVGAGI. Trimming shortened V by 2 bases and J by 8 bases, and 15 bases separated the two germline ends. The CDR3 length is 14 residues. The CDR3 bases are TGTGCCAGCAGTTACGCCTTCGCCCAGGGGGGCTACACCTTC. This gives the protein CASSYAFAQGGYTF.